The entry that follows covers one TCR beta chain sequence. This sample was taken from a study of blood T cell repertoires in COVID-19. Assay: immunoSEQ multiplex PCR; the TCRdb copy retains only in-frame clones and omits some. The repertoire holds a few hundred thousand clones, with 75% to 90% as singletons. The V and J ends lost 3 bases and 3 bases, in that order; junction bases with no gene match: 8. This CDR3 has 15 amino acids. Germline V CDR1 and CDR2: SGDLS, YYNGEE. The chain couples TRBV9 to TRBJ2-7; 8 nucleotides match TRBD2. The sequenced material came from PBMCs or T cells enriched from blood (not recorded which). The sequence was collected from a middle-aged man who had recovered from COVID-19. The DNA of the CDR3 is TGTGCCAGCAGCGCCCCGGGAGGGGCGTTCTACGAGCAGTACTTC. Its translation is CASSAPGGAFYEQYF.